This T cell receptor (beta chain) was profiled in a study of cytomegalovirus exposure and HLA in healthy donors listed by TCRdb under 2017. As for the study more broadly: According to an earlier analysis of 550 to 700 of the donors, about 179 million T cells yielded 95 million to 140 million unique TCR beta sequences and approximately 300 Gb of sequence data. An early release that covered around 590 HLA-typed donors contained about 300 gigabases of sequencing data and tens of millions of unique TCR sequences. Of the 300 to 450 genotyped donors, approximately 80% fell in the genetic ancestry cluster associated with self-reported Caucasian donors. The aim of the study was to test whether cataloging public T cell receptors could identify signatures of past pathogen exposure. Using immunosequencing, the study profiled T cell repertoires from approximately 700 subjects and related those repertoires to cytomegalovirus serostatus. Besides the first cohort of more than 650 subjects, a separate validation cohort made up of over 100 different subjects was used. High-throughput TCR immunosequencing, statistical association of individual TCRs with disease status, and machine learning were combined to predict cytomegalovirus infection status. A later analysis re-examined previously published TCR beta repertoires from 610 or so donors and added high-resolution HLA genotyping to investigate patterns of TCR occurrence. The later analysis used no new phenotypic data to find candidate immune exposures, relying instead on TCR beta sequences and their occurrence across donors. An earlier analysis of 587 of the donors applied high-throughput TCR beta sequencing to assess whether each TCR beta V gene segment acted as functional or pseudogenic. Donor age, sex, ethnicity and CMV serostatus were collected together with the repertoire data. A later genetic analysis used genome-wide SNP genotypes for about three fifths of the 666 donors, treating that subset as a discovery cohort. Every repertoire in the discovery cohort had been generated on one and the same sequencing platform. Class I and class II HLA loci were covered by the typing at four-digit resolution. The number of typed donors differed by locus: about 620-630 for A, B, C, DRB1 and DQB1; approximately 520 for DQA1; fewer than 610 for DPA1; and around 490 for DPB1. A few DR-DQ haplotypes were treated as single units for association and clustering because of strong linkage in the cohort. Among a few hundred genotyped donors of the cohort, an average of approximately 240,000 unique TCR beta nucleotide sequences were sequenced per donor, approximately 20% of them non-productive. Broad study findings and their caveats: An earlier analysis of some 560 of the donors showed that most TCR beta V segments appeared in productive rearrangements either about 87% or about 30% of the time, which broadly matched IMGT annotations. Correlated functional status among segregating V segments might reflect linkage disequilibrium, but an unknown experimental factor could not be ruled out. The classifier was reported to diagnose cytomegalovirus status with high specificity and sensitivity in both the original and validation cohorts. Roughly uniform sequencing depth across donors was assumed in presence/absence analyses, although this assumption may not hold. Specific HLA alleles were associated with 18,000 or so TCR beta sequences at a false discovery rate of 0.05 in a later analysis. While some public TCRs were present in many individuals, most TCR sequences turned up only very rarely across donors. A group of highly shared sequence variants was considered likely to be a technical artifact of the sequencing pipeline. In a later genetic analysis, a missense DCLRE1C variant was associated with V-gene and J-gene trimming of TCR beta chains, and the association was replicated in an independent cohort. In a later analysis, HLA-associated TCR beta chains were found to be more clonally expanded and to have lower generation probabilities than equally common non-associated chains. A later genetic analysis reported fewer N-insertions in productive TCRs among donors in an Asian-associated ancestry cluster than the roughly 640-donor mean. The authors suggested that the approach could potentially be extended to other disease states and immunological phenotypes. The study gave a list of 150 to 200 TCR beta chains associated with cytomegalovirus. This cohort had only TCR beta chains sequenced, and the lack of alpha or paired-chain data limited which features could be detected. CMV serostatus was the only immune exposure information available for the cohort. HLA typing was unavailable for some donors at each locus, so association tests used only the typed subset. In vitro tests confirmed that three of the cytomegalovirus-associated TCR beta chains recognize cytomegalovirus antigens. Seventeen rarely observed V segments, including chromosome 9 orphons, were excluded from the earlier analysis of a few hundred of the donors because counts were too low. A later analysis reported that several top co-occurrence clusters appeared linked to parvovirus B19, influenza, CMV and Epstein-Barr virus. When HLA alleles, especially DR and DQ, strongly co-occurred, attributing TCR associations to individual alleles was difficult. Because the 87-base-pair reads could not distinguish some IMGT-functional V segments, including TRBV6-2 and TRBV6-3, those segments were excluded. A further reported finding was that TCR beta sequences accurately predicted the HLA-A and HLA-B alleles for most subjects in the first cohort. Most CMV-associated TCR beta chains appeared to be HLA-restricted in a later analysis, and the HLA associations seemed to be driven largely by CMV exposure. A later analysis found that TCR association rates varied across HLA loci, with DRB1 alleles showing the most associated TCRs and HLA-C alleles the fewest.

As to this clone: This clone's antigen is unknown. Base qualities are not recorded, but no much larger clone differs from it by a single base.

The cohort consisted of approximately 670 healthy bone marrow donors. All cohort members were sampled while nominally healthy, although unrecorded immune exposures were likely present. The donor was CMV seronegative and was included in the group of a few hundred seronegative cohort members. A peripheral blood sample was collected from each donor, and TCR beta sequencing was performed on peripheral blood mononuclear cells. The Qiagen DNeasy Blood Extraction Kit was used to extract genomic DNA from the blood cell samples. CDR1 and CDR2, per the germline V gene, are MNHEY and SVGAGI. Spanning cysteine to phenylalanine, the CDR3 consists of 16 amino acids. The only DNA kept is the CDR3, 48 bases in frame from the first base. V sheds 0 bases and J sheds 0 bases, leaving 12 bases between their ends. The library relied on the immunoSEQ multiplex PCR assay. The multiplex PCR relied on a mix of 60 forward primers for TCR Vbeta segments and 13 reverse primers for TCR Jbeta segments. The CDR3 region of rearranged TCR beta genes was amplified from genomic DNA by a multiplex PCR assay. On the Illumina HiSeq System, the amplified TCR beta libraries were sequenced as 87-base-pair reads. Processing in the source paper ran as follows. A later analysis counted tens of millions of unique TCR beta chains across the 650 to 800 repertoires, and roughly 11 million of these chains were shared by at least two donors. Raw reads were error-corrected and collapsed into unique sequences by a nearest-neighbor algorithm in which closely related sequences were merged to remove PCR and sequencing errors. V, D and J gene segments were assigned by aligning CDR3 sequences to IMGT reference sequences. For a sequence to be retained, a match of at least six nucleotides to both a V gene segment and a J gene segment was required. Rearrangements were classified as productive when the CDR3 lacked stop codons and remained in frame with V and J, and all other rearrangements were classified as non-productive. CDR3 was defined by IMGT convention, running from the second conserved V-encoded cysteine to the conserved J-encoded phenylalanine. In an earlier analysis of just under 600 of the donors, sequences lacking an unambiguous match to a single V gene segment were excluded. An earlier analysis of several hundred of the donors called V segments functional above 56.7% productive rearrangements and segregating when the between-donor standard deviation exceeded 5%. A statistical classification framework was developed to diagnose cytomegalovirus status using the catalog of TCR beta chain sequences. A later analysis assigned V and J genes by comparing TCR nucleotide sequences with IMGT/GENE-DB human TR gene sequences. In a later analysis, CDR3 sequences and most-parsimonious VDJ recombination scenarios were assigned using the TCRdist pipeline. A later analysis defined each TCR beta chain by its CDR3 amino acid sequence plus V-gene family, and excluded reads lacking a unique V-gene family. In a later analysis, approximately 640 highly shared, low-generation-probability nucleotide sequences were removed to address suspected cross-contamination and a sequencing artifact. A later analysis calculated a clonal expansion index for each public chain from normalized within-repertoire ranks of inferred template counts. Generation probabilities in a later analysis came from a VDJ recombination model fitted to out-of-frame rearrangements, and those results were checked against IGoR. A later analysis scored TCR-TCR, TCR-HLA and TCR-CMV co-occurrence with hypergeometric tests, applying a repertoire-size bias correction to TCR pairs. A later analysis estimated false discovery rates by permuting HLA or CMV assignments 20 times. In a later analysis, co-occurring TCRs were grouped using DBSCAN, with TCRdist sequence similarity added in when clustering inside HLA-allele-positive subsets. Co-occurrence clustering excluded repertoires with fewer than 30,000 or more than 120,000 public chains, plus five with anomalous nucleotide sharing. As stored in TCRdb, this immuneACCESS dataset retains in-frame rearrangements with V and J assigned. A fraction of the clones does not appear; measured against another copy, unresolved V genes explain less than half of the discrepancy, and the remainder lacks a known reason. For V, J and clone size, that table is used; D and trimming come from the DNA. The sample records approximately 290,000 clones, 80% of which are singletons. The ten top clones hold roughly 0.31% of the sample.

The rearrangement combines TRBV6-5 with TRBJ2-7; TRBD1 might be the D gene, on 6 matching bases. The sequence came from a girl between 2 and 10 years old in good health and CMV-seronegative. The sequenced sample was PBMCs. The CDR3 loop reads CASSYSRQVLSYEQYF. The nucleotides are TGTGCCAGCAGTTACTCAAGACAGGTACTCTCCTACGAGCAGTACTTC.